The present T cell receptor (beta chain) was sequenced within a study of neurological immune-mediated disorders. Overall study results and limits: Grouping of repertoires by phylogeny put those of 18 of 34 multiple sclerosis patients into a single related-CDR3 cluster, a possible signature.

The sorted libraries drew on roughly 930,000 T cells that were CD4+ or CD8+. The output of every sequencing run exceeded 190 million TCR-beta sequences, derived from 15-18 subjects. TCRdb independently ran MiXCR on the 5' RACE reads; one entry per CDR3 protein. The sample shows tens of thousands of distinct CDR3 sequences, 4% of them seen only once. This clonotype was recorded at least ten times. The antigen is unknown. This CDR3 is built from 16 residues. CDR1 and CDR2 (germline): LNHDA, SQIVND (reference sequence). V was cut by 7 bases and J by 0 bases, with 18 bases left in between. The sequencing input was CD4+ T cells from blood. The genes are TRBV19 and TRBJ1-1; perhaps TRBD1 as D (5 bases). The TCR was taken from a woman in her 40s with multiple sclerosis. The CDR3 region is CASIKGTTAMNTEAFF. CDR3 sequence (DNA): TGTGCCAGTATCAAGGGGACGACCGCAATGAACACTGAAGCTTTCTTT.